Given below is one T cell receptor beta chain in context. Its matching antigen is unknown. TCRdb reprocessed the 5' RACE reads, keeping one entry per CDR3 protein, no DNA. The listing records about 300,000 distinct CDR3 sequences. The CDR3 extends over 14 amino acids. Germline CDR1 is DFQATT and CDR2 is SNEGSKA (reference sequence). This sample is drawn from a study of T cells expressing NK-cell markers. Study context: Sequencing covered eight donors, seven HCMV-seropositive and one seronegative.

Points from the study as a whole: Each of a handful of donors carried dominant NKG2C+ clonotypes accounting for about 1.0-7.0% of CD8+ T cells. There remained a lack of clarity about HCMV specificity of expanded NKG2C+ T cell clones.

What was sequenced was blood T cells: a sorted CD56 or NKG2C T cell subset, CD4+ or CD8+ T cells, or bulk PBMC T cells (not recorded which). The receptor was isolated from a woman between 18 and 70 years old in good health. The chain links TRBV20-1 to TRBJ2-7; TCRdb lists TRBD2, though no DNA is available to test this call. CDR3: CSANSGIPPYEQYF.